This T cell receptor (beta chain) was sequenced for a study of T cells in localized non-small cell lung cancer. Study outcomes and limitations: The study detected a median approximately 50 of the top 100 tumor clones in adjacent lung.

Sequencing used immunoSEQ multiplex PCR; TCRdb keeps in-frame clones, though not all of them. This sample has tens of thousands of clones; roughly 80% occur once, and the top ten carry roughly a sixth. As concerns this clone: Its target is not known.

The CDR3 is 15 amino acids. V lost 1 base to trimming and J lost 2 bases; unmatched junction nucleotides: 3. Germline V gene lookup returns CDR1 MNHNS and CDR2 SASEGT. Material: peripheral blood, obtained before any cancer treatment. The receptor comes from a male donor older than 55 with stage III squamous cell lung carcinoma. The chain is built from TRBV6-1 and TRBJ2-7; 9 bases agree with TRBD1. CDR3 DNA: TGTGCCAGCAGTGAAGTGGGGACAGGGACCTACGAGCAGTACTTC. Translating gives CASSEVGTGTYEQYF.